This TCR beta chain comes out of a study of blood T cells in healthy people across ages. Sample-barcoded 5' priming and a J-beta primer mix drove a second PCR of roughly 7 to 11 cycles. TCRdb processed the 5' RACE reads anew with MiXCR; each CDR3 protein has one entry. The sample records roughly 900,000 distinct CDR3 sequences, roughly 50% being singletons. V was shortened by 0 bases and J by 1 base, with 13 bases between the two germline ends. CDR3 size: 15 residues. CDR1 and CDR2 from the germline V gene are DFQATT and SNEGSKA (reference sequence). The receptor comes from a man aged 25 to 40 in good health. Material: blood. The chain recombines TRBV20-1 with TRBJ2-7; D is possibly TRBD1 (6 bases). CDR3 residues: CSARDLQGRSYEQYF. The CDR3 bases are TGCAGTGCTAGAGATTTGCAGGGGAGATCCTACGAGCAGTACTTC.